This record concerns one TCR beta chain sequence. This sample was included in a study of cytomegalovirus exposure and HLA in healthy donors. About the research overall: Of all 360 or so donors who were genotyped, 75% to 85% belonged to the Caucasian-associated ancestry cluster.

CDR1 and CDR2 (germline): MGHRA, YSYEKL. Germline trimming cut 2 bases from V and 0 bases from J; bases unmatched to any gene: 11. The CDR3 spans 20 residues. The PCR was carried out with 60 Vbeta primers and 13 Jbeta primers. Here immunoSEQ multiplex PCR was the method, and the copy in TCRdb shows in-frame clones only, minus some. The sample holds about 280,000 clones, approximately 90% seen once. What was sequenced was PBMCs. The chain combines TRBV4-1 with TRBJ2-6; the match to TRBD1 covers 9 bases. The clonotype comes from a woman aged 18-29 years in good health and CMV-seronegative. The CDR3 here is CASSQHGRDRVLSGANVLTF. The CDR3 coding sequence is TGCGCCAGCAGCCAACACGGAAGGGACAGGGTCCTCTCTGGGGCCAACGTCCTGACTTTC.